The entry below describes one T cell receptor (beta chain). The antigen remains undetermined. PCR employed 60 Vbeta and 13 Jbeta primers. Profiling relied on immunoSEQ multiplex PCR, and the TCRdb table lists in-frame clones only, not all of them. This table has 200,000 or so clones, over 60% appearing once. The ends were cut back, 4 bases at V and 2 bases at J, with 17 bases in the middle. Looked up from germline, CDR1 is SNHLY and CDR2 is FYNNEI. This CDR3 is 16 amino acids long. The sample originates from a study of cytomegalovirus exposure and HLA in healthy donors. General study points: When presence/absence was analysed, sequencing depth was taken to be roughly uniform across donors. The authors enumerated 150 to 200 TCR beta chains as linked to cytomegalovirus.

The material sequenced was PBMCs. The gene calls are TRBV2 and TRBJ1-2; D is possibly TRBD1 (5 bases). This clonotype was sampled from a young woman in good health and CMV-seropositive. In nucleotides, the CDR3 is TGTGCCAGCAGTGGGGGCTCGAAGGGGATGAACTATGGCTACACCTTC. Amino acids: CASSGGSKGMNYGYTF.